The next 32 T cell receptor beta chains were all read from a single sample in a study of beta chain bispecific antibodies for T cell cancers. Either OKT3 anti-CD3 antibody or CD3/CD28 beads expanded T cells from blood mononuclear cells over roughly three days. TCRdb reprocessed the 5' RACE reads with MiXCR, giving one entry per CDR3 protein. The repertoire holds about 20,000 distinct CDR3 sequences, just over 2% seen once, with more than 4.5% in the top ten. Their target antigens are unknown. Study-wide results and caveats: The TRBV12-3 share of total TRBV signal fell approximately 99% after anti-TRBV12 rather than anti-CD19 exposure. Most targeted TRBV signal came from the leukemia cell line cells, not normal T cells.

Specimen: healthy donor T cells cultured with leukemia cells, collected from a culture containing a bispecific antibody targeting TCR Vbeta12. Receptors were obtained from a human donor in good health. Some clones in this sample may be carry-over from other donors' samples.

In this sample, this clonotype turned up many times. The V gene is TRBV30, the J gene TRBJ2-7, with D hard to call. The CDR3 has 12 amino acids. Trimming took 0 bases from V and 6 from J, leaving 9 bases between them. Germline V gene sequence: CDR1 GTSNPN, CDR2 SVGIG (reference sequence). The CDR3: CAWSVYGIEQYF. The CDR3 coding sequence is TGTGCCTGGAGTGTTTATGGGATCGAGCAGTACTTC.

This clonotype was observed at least ten times. This chain connects TRBV19 to TRBJ2-7; 8 nucleotides match TRBD2. The CDR3 sequence is 12 residues long. V was pared by 6 bases and J by 5 bases, with 3 bases of the junction left unmatched. Germline loops: CDR1 LNHDA, CDR2 SQIVND (reference sequence). CDR3 sequence reads: CASSLGRDEQYF. The CDR3 bases are TGTGCCAGTAGCCTCGGGAGGGACGAGCAGTACTTC.

This clonotype was seen at least ten times. The rearrangement joins TRBV6-1 to TRBJ2-7; D remains unclear. Between the trimmed V and J ends, which lost 1 base and 4 bases, there was a span of 11 bases. CDR1 MNHNS and CDR2 SASEGT come from the germline V gene. The CDR3 extends over 14 amino acids. The CDR3 nucleotides are TGTGCCAGCAGTGAAGAACAGCAGATATACGAGCAGTACTTC. Residues: CASSEEQQIYEQYF.

This clonotype was counted at least ten times. The rearrangement links TRBV15 to TRBJ2-1; D unclear. This CDR3 contains 16 residues. Deletions cut 0 bases from V and 1 base from J, with 10 bases between. The germline CDR1 and CDR2 sequences are LNHNV and YYDKDF (reference sequence). The CDR3 protein is CATSREGALSYNEQFF. The CDR3 region has the DNA TGTGCCACCAGCAGAGAGGGCGCACTATCCTACAATGAGCAGTTCTTC. The full variable domain, with the rest looked up from reference TRBV15 and TRBJ2-1, is DAMVIQNPRYQVTQFGKPVTLSCSQTLNHNVMYWYQQKSSQAPKLLFHYYDKDFNNEADTPDNFQSRRPNTSFCFLDIRSPGLGDTAMYLCATSREGALSYNEQFFGPGTRLTVL.

This clonotype was recorded at least ten times. The chain is built from TRBV11-2 and TRBJ2-1, with D possibly TRBD1 on 6 matching bases. The V and J ends lost 1 base and 3 bases respectively, with 16 bases between them. This CDR3 has 17 residues. From germline, CDR1 is SGHAT and CDR2 FQNNGV. CDR3 amino acids: CASSLAAVQGFYNEQFF. The CDR3 DNA sequence: TGTGCCAGCAGCTTAGCGGCCGTACAGGGATTCTACAATGAGCAGTTCTTC.

The chain combines TRBV19 with TRBJ1-2; possible D gene TRBD1, 5 bases. The CDR3 has 15 amino acids. CDR1 is LNHDA, CDR2 SQIVND, per germline (reference sequence). V gave up 0 bases and J gave up 4 bases, with 12 bases separating them. This chain's CDR3 is CASSIDVLGLYGYTF. CDR3 bases: TGTGCCAGTAGTATAGATGTCCTGGGACTCTATGGCTACACCTTC.

This clonotype was picked up many times. V is TRBV6-1 and J is TRBJ2-1; tentatively, D is TRBD1 or TRBD2 (5 bases each). The V gene's germline CDR1 is MNHNS and CDR2 SASEGT. The CDR3 covers 16 residues. Trimming left V 2 bases short and J 0 bases short, with 11 bases between. The CDR3 coding sequence is TGTGCCAGCAGTGAATCCGGGACGGACTCCTACAATGAGCAGTTCTTC. This codes for CASSESGTDSYNEQFF.

This clonotype was detected ten times or more. V is TRBV20-1 and J is TRBJ2-7, with D perhaps TRBD1 (5 bases). The V end was cut by 1 base, the J end by 5 bases, with 15 bases between. Germline V lookup: CDR1 DFQATT, CDR2 SNEGSKA (reference sequence). The CDR3 has 14 amino acids. The CDR3 loop reads CSARVWGGDDEQYF. CDR3 DNA sequence: TGCAGTGCTAGAGTGTGGGGCGGAGACGACGAGCAGTACTTC.

This clonotype was recorded at least ten times. The chain couples TRBV11-2 to TRBJ1-1; D call uncertain. CDR1 is SGHAT and CDR2 is FQNNGV in the germline V gene. V dropped 5 bases and J dropped 1 base, with 2 bases sitting between them. CDR3 length: 11 amino acids. The CDR3 DNA follows: TGTGCCAGCAGCCCGAACACTGAAGCTTTCTTT. Protein: CASSPNTEAFF.

This clonotype was detected many times. The rearrangement links TRBV7-6 to TRBJ2-7, with 8 positions matching TRBD1. V lost 2 bases and J lost 2; bases outside the gene matches: 2. The CDR3 has 14 residues. CDR1 and CDR2 from the germline V gene are SGHVS and FNYEAQ. The CDR3 DNA reads TGTGCCAGCAGCTTACAGGGACAGGCCTACGAGCAGTACTTC. Amino acids: CASSLQGQAYEQYF. The full variable domain, its missing parts supplied by reference TRBV7-6 and TRBJ2-7, is GAGVSQSPRYKVTKRGQDVALRCDPISGHVSLYWYRQALGQGPEFLTYFNYEAQQDKSGLPNDRFSAERPEGSISTLTIQRTEQRDSAMYRCASSLQGQAYEQYFGPGTRLTVT.

This clonotype was recorded many times. V usage is TRBV6-2 or TRBV6-3 and J usage is TRBJ1-5, with D tentatively TRBD1 (6 bases). The CDR3 spans 14 residues. Trimming shortened V by 6 bases and J by 6 bases, and 15 bases separated the two germline ends. Germline CDR1 reads MNHEY; CDR2 reads SVGEGT. As DNA, the CDR3 is TGTGCCAGCAGACAGTCAGGGGCTCGTCAGCCCCAGCATTTT. It yields the protein CASRQSGARQPQHF.

This clonotype was seen ten or more times. The chain uses TRBV30 and TRBJ2-5, with TRBD2 matching over 12 bases. The J segment lost 5 bases and the V segment lost 0 bases, leaving 10 bases of the junction unmatched. Germline V gene data show CDR1 as GTSNPN and CDR2 as SVGIG (reference sequence). This CDR3 is 17 amino acids long. The CDR3 loop is CAWSVGASGGAGETQYF. CDR3 DNA sequence: TGTGCCTGGAGTGTAGGGGCTAGCGGGGGGGCCGGGGAGACCCAGTACTTC.

This clonotype was seen repeatedly, ten times or more. The chain combines TRBV7-8 with TRBJ2-5, with a weak D call TRBD2 (5 bases). This CDR3 has 13 amino acids. V lost 4 bases, J lost 0 bases, and 6 bases lay in between. Germline V gives CDR1 SGHVS, CDR2 FQNEAQ. CDR3 nucleotide sequence: TGTGCCAGCAGCTCGACTAACCAAGAGACCCAGTACTTC. Its translation is CASSSTNQETQYF.

This clonotype came up many times. The chain combines TRBV4-1 with TRBJ2-7; D ambiguous. Trimming removed 1 base at V and 5 bases at J, with 9 bases between. This CDR3 contains 13 residues. CDR1 and CDR2 (germline): MGHRA, YSYEKL. Here the CDR3 reads CASSQVGIHEQYF. In DNA form, the CDR3 reads TGCGCCAGCAGCCAAGTAGGGATCCACGAGCAGTACTTC.

This clonotype is classed as medium-sized. The rearrangement uses TRBV9 and TRBJ2-2; D unresolved. Per the germline V gene, CDR1 is SGDLS and CDR2 is YYNGEE. V lost 3 bases to trimming and J lost 6 bases, with 18 bases between them. The CDR3 is 16 residues long. The CDR3, as DNA: TGTGCCAGCAGCGGGGGTGGCTCCCGACGGGCCGGGGAGCTGTTTTTT. Amino acid sequence: CASSGGGSRRAGELFF.

The chain uses TRBV15 and TRBJ2-2, with 7 positions matching TRBD2. CDR1 and CDR2 (germline): LNHNV, YYDKDF (reference sequence). The CDR3 sequence is 14 residues long. Unmatched junction bases numbered 8, after V lost 8 bases and J lost 5 bases. The CDR3 spells CATRGEARTGELFF. CDR3 sequence (DNA): TGTGCCACCCGGGGGGAGGCGAGGACCGGGGAGCTGTTTTTT.

The table lists this clonotype with many counts. The rearrangement links TRBV7-2 to TRBJ2-1; TRBD1 agrees at 8 bases. CDR1 and CDR2 (germline): SGHTA, FQGNSA. This CDR3 region has 15 residues. J gave up 7 bases and V 5 bases, and 10 bases lay outside the gene matches. The CDR3 here is CASSQFQGAGNEQFF. The CDR3 coding sequence is TGTGCCAGCAGCCAGTTTCAGGGGGCGGGAAATGAGCAGTTCTTC.

This clonotype has ten or more counts. This chain connects TRBV6-1 to TRBJ1-6; TRBD1 is a possible D gene (6 bases). The CDR3 loop spans 18 amino acids. Germline V gives CDR1 MNHNS, CDR2 SASEGT. V dropped 1 base and J dropped 4 bases, with 17 bases sitting between them. The CDR3 DNA reads as TGTGCCAGCAGTGAAGAGGTTTTGGCAGGGACATATAATTCACCCCTCCACTTT. Amino acids: CASSEEVLAGTYNSPLHF.

This clonotype was observed many times. The chain uses TRBV6-5 and TRBJ2-7; D gene ambiguous. This CDR3 region has 15 residues. CDR1 is MNHEY, CDR2 SVGAGI, per germline. V lost 0 bases to trimming and J lost 3 bases, with 12 bases between them. CDR3 residues: CASSYSDVEGYEQYF. CDR3 DNA: TGTGCCAGCAGTTACTCGGACGTTGAAGGCTACGAGCAGTACTTC.

This clonotype was seen many times. The chain has TRBV28 and TRBJ2-7; D is unresolved. V dropped 1 base and J dropped 6 bases, with 13 bases sitting between them. The CDR3 runs to 14 residues. Germline assignment: CDR1 MDHEN and CDR2 SYDVKM. Here the CDR3 reads CASSLSVGPPEQYF. The DNA of the CDR3 is TGTGCCAGCAGTTTATCCGTTGGACCCCCCGAGCAGTACTTC. Full variable domain (remainder filled in from reference TRBV28 and TRBJ2-7): DVKVTQSSRYLVKRTGEKVFLECVQDMDHENMFWYRQDPGLGLRLIYFSYDVKMKEKGDIPEGYSVSREKKERFSLILESASTNQTSMYLCASSLSVGPPEQYFGPGTRLTVT.

This clonotype was recorded at least ten times. This chain joins TRBV6-5 and TRBJ2-5, with 14 bases fitting TRBD2. This CDR3 comprises 16 residues. Germline V gene sequence: CDR1 MNHEY, CDR2 SVGAGI. V trimming: 4 bases; J trimming: 2 bases; junction bases outside the gene matches: 3. Here the CDR3 reads CASSFGLAGGQETQYF. The CDR3 nucleotides read TGTGCCAGCAGTTTCGGACTAGCGGGGGGACAAGAGACCCAGTACTTC.

This clonotype is classed as medium-sized (0.01 to 0.1%). This chain connects TRBV7-9 to TRBJ2-7; 7 nucleotides line up with TRBD1. Germline values: CDR1 SEHNR, CDR2 FQNEAQ (reference sequence). The V gene end was trimmed by 6 bases and the J gene end by 0 bases; junction bases not matched to a gene: 8. This CDR3 has 15 amino acids. The CDR3 DNA reads as TGTGCCAGCAGTTGGGACAGTCGTTCCTCCTACGAGCAGTACTTC. Translation: CASSWDSRSSYEQYF.

This clonotype was seen many times. The rearrangement links TRBV7-2 to TRBJ2-7, with unresolved D. The CDR3 spans 15 residues. The V end lost 1 base, the J end lost 4 bases, and 14 bases lay between the germline ends. Germline assignment: CDR1 SGHTA and CDR2 FQGNSA. CDR3 loop: CASSLGAPPVYEQYF. For the CDR3, the DNA is TGTGCCAGCAGCTTAGGCGCACCGCCAGTTTACGAGCAGTACTTC.

This clonotype is judged medium-sized. The V call is TRBV6-6, the J call TRBJ1-4, with a weak D call TRBD1 (5 bases). From germline, CDR1 is MNHNY and CDR2 SVGAGI (reference sequence). V shed 6 bases and J shed 5 bases, with 13 bases lying between them. The CDR3 length is 14 residues. The CDR3: CASRTTAINEKLFF. The DNA of the CDR3 is TGTGCCAGCAGGACGACAGCTATAAATGAAAAACTGTTTTTT.

This clonotype was counted at least ten times. The chain is built from TRBV5-1 and TRBJ2-3; no clear D. The CDR3 totals 14 residues. Germline CDR1 is SGHRS and CDR2 is YFSETQ. V gave up 3 bases and J gave up 6 bases, with 14 bases separating them. For the CDR3, the DNA is TGCGCCAGCAGCTACAGTGGTAGCCGGGATACGCAGTATTTT. It codes for CASSYSGSRDTQYF.

This clonotype was seen ten or more times. The chain is built from TRBV10-3 and TRBJ2-5, with 7 bases matching TRBD2. CDR3 length: 13 residues. V gave up 6 bases and J gave up 3 bases; unmatched junction bases: 4. Per the germline V gene, CDR1 is ENHRY and CDR2 is SYGVKD. CDR3 coding DNA: TGTGCCATCAGCGGGCTAGCGGAAGAGACCCAGTACTTC. Encoded protein: CAISGLAEETQYF.

This clonotype occurred many times. The gene calls are TRBV5-1 and TRBJ2-5, with TRBD2 identical over 7 bases. The length of the CDR3 is 15 residues. Trimming at V came to 3 bases and at J to 4 bases, leaving 9 bases not matched to a gene. Germline CDR1 and CDR2: SGHRS and YFSETQ. CDR3 DNA sequence: TGCGCCAGCAGCTCCTACGGGACTACCACAGAGACCCAGTACTTC. Translating gives CASSSYGTTTETQYF.

There are many counts of this clonotype. V is TRBV2 and J is TRBJ1-5, with a tentative D call TRBD1 (5 bases). Germline CDR1 and CDR2: SNHLY and FYNNEI. The length of the CDR3 is 17 residues. V lost 0 bases, J lost 6 bases, and 18 bases lay in between. The CDR3 DNA sequence: TGTGCCAGCAGTGAAGCGCGGGACGGTCCCAAGGTTCAGCCCCAGCATTTT. Translating it yields CASSEARDGPKVQPQHF.

The chain has TRBV5-6 and TRBJ2-5; perhaps TRBD1 as D (6 bases). The CDR3 is made up of 15 amino acids. V was clipped by 6 bases and J by 4 bases, with 19 bases between them. CDR1 SGHDT and CDR2 YYEEEE come from the germline V gene. This CDR3 reads CASTIEWTAVETQYF. CDR3 coding DNA: TGTGCCAGCACCATAGAGTGGACAGCGGTAGAGACCCAGTACTTC.

At least ten counts were recorded for this clonotype. The genes are TRBV20-1 and TRBJ1-1; D uncertain. Deletions cut 0 bases from V and 1 base from J, with 12 bases between. This CDR3 comprises 15 residues. Looked up from germline, CDR1 is DFQATT and CDR2 is SNEGSKA (reference sequence). The CDR3 DNA is TGCAGTGCTAGAGATCCGATTCGGGGGAACACTGAAGCTTTCTTT. Protein sequence: CSARDPIRGNTEAFF.

This clonotype appeared many times. This chain links TRBV6-1 with TRBJ2-7; no clear D gene. The CDR3 loop spans 14 amino acids. V was pared by 2 bases and J by 2 bases, with 10 bases between. Germline V CDR1 and CDR2: MNHNS, SASEGT. CDR3 bases: TGTGCCAGCAGTGAAAGACCTCTCCCCTACGAGCAGTACTTC. Encoded protein: CASSERPLPYEQYF.

The table lists this clonotype with many counts. The V call is TRBV6-6, the J call TRBJ2-5; 7 nucleotides agree with TRBD2. CDR3 length equals 15 residues. With V trimmed by 5 bases and J by 3 bases, 9 bases remained unmatched. Germline V gene sequence: CDR1 MNHNY, CDR2 SVGAGI (reference sequence). The DNA of the CDR3 is TGTGCCAGCAGTCCCTGCGGGGGAAAGAAAGAGACCCAGTACTTC. Encoded protein: CASSPCGGKKETQYF.